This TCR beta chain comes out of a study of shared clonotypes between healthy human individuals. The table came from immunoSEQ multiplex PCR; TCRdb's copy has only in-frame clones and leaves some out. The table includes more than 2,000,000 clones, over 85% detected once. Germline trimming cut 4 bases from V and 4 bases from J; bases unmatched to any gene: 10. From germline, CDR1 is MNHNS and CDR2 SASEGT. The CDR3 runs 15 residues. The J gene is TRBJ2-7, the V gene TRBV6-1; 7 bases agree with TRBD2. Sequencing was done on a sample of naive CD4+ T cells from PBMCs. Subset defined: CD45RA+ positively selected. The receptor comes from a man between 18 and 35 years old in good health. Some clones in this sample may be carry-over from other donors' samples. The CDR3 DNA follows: TGTGCCAGCAGTGGCCCCGATGGGAGGGTTTACGAGCAGTACTTC. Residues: CASSGPDGRVYEQYF.